This is a list of T cell receptor beta chains from one sample in a study of T cells in Graves' hyperthyroidism and ophthalmopathy. TCRdb re-called the multiplex PCR reads with MiXCR, one entry per CDR3 protein. The sample records approximately 400,000 distinct CDR3 sequences, 15% to 19% being singletons. Sequenced material: blood. The receptors derive from a woman between 18 and 29 years old with Graves' hyperthyroidism. Each CDR3 is given with its conserved first and last residue. D genes are given only for firm matches. The size field is filled for only some rows; it gives once, few, many or a size class.

d_call j_call clone_size v_call cdr3_nt cdr3_aa
. TRBJ2-7 many TRBV20-1 TGCAGTGCTACCGGGCCCTTCGGAACCTACGAGCAGTACTTC CSATGPFGTYEQYF
. TRBJ2-1 many TRBV12-3/TRBV12-4 TGTGCCAGCAGTTTGAAAGGAGGGGTTAGCTACAATGAGCAGTTCTTC CASSLKGGVSYNEQFF
. TRBJ1-1 . TRBV18 TGTGCCAGCTCCCACGACAACACTGAAGCTTTCTTT CASSHDNTEAFF
. TRBJ1-2 . TRBV7-6 TGTGCCAGCAGCTCTTTCCGGGACGGTGGCTACACCTTC CASSSFRDGGYTF
TRBD1 TRBJ1-2 . TRBV12-3/TRBV12-4 TGTGCCAGCAGAGGGACAGGCGGCTATGGCTACACCTTC CASRGTGGYGYTF
. TRBJ1-2 . TRBV10-3 TGTGCCATCAGTGTACGGGGTCGTGTCTATGGCTACACCTTC CAISVRGRVYGYTF
. TRBJ1-2 few TRBV30 TGTGCCTGGAGTACTTGGGGGGGGCCAGGAGGCGGCTACACCTTC CAWSTWGGPGGGYTF
. TRBJ2-1 many TRBV20-1 TGCAGTCGGGCGGGGTCTTACAATGAGCAGTTCTTC CSRAGSYNEQFF
TRBD1 TRBJ2-3 . TRBV2 TGTGCCAGACGAGGGTCTCGAGGGGGCCCCACAGATACGCAGTATTTT CARRGSRGGPTDTQYF
. TRBJ2-1 many TRBV10-3 TGTGCCACGACCAGGACGGAATCCTACAATGAGCAGTTCTTC CATTRTESYNEQFF
TRBD1 TRBJ1-6 once TRBV9 TGTGCCAGCAGCGGAGGGGGCGTTAAGCCTAATTCACCCCTCCACTTT CASSGGGVKPNSPLHF
. TRBJ1-3 few TRBV12-3/TRBV12-4 TGTGCCAGCAGTTTAAGCAGGGCCGGAAACACCATATATTTT CASSLSRAGNTIYF
. TRBJ2-2 few TRBV15 TGTGCCACCGGAAGGGGCGCGGGGAACACCGGGGAGCTGTTTTTT CATGRGAGNTGELFF
TRBD1 TRBJ1-1 many TRBV11-3 TGTGCCAGCAGCTTTGGGACAGGGATCATGAACACTGAAGCTTTCTTT CASSFGTGIMNTEAFF
TRBD1 TRBJ1-5 many TRBV28 TGTGCCAGCAGTTTACCCCCTCGACAGGGGGCCATAGACCGGAATCAGCCCCAGCATTTT CASSLPPRQGAIDRNQPQHF
. TRBJ1-1 many TRBV20-1 TGCAGTGCTAGAAGGACCCCTGGGGCTTTCTTT CSARRTPGAFF
TRBD1 TRBJ2-3 many TRBV3-1 TGTGCCAGCAGCCAAGAACAGGGGGATCTTCTCGGGTCAGATACGCAGTATTTT CASSQEQGDLLGSDTQYF